What follows are 21 T cell receptor beta chains derived from one specimen sequenced in a study of blood T cells in healthy people across ages (dated by TCRdb to 2015 to 2017). The receptor library was made with 5' RACE. TCRdb shows the sequencer as Illumina HiSeq 2500. A second PCR of about 6 to 11 cycles was performed with a sample-barcoded 5' primer and a J-beta primer mix. Clones were called with MiXCR by TCRdb after fastp trimmed the public reads at Q25, and only in-frame beta chains were retained. Merged by CDR3 protein, the rows form single entries marked with the most common genes and DNA. The sample table shows some 1.7 million distinct CDR3 sequences, and about 30% are seen once. Roughly 8% of the sample lies in the top ten. Sequencing was carried out using blood. The receptors come from a woman aged 25 to 39 in good health.

This clonotype was found many times. V and J are TRBV5-1 and TRBJ1-2; 9 bases line up with TRBD1. Germline V gene lookup returns CDR1 SGHRS and CDR2 YFSETQ. The CDR3 has 14 residues. J was trimmed by 3 bases and V by 3 bases; bases with no gene match: 3. CDR3 sequence reads: CASSWTGEDYGYTF. Written as DNA, the CDR3 is TGCGCCAGCAGCTGGACAGGGGAGGACTATGGCTACACCTTC.

V and J are TRBV10-3 and TRBJ2-1, with a weak D call TRBD2 (6 bases). Germline CDR1 ENHRY, CDR2 SYGVKD. This CDR3 contains 15 residues. V dropped 4 bases and J dropped 2 bases, with 12 bases sitting between them. The CDR3 coding sequence is TGTGCCATCAGTGGGGGCGGGGACCCCTACAATGAGCAGTTCTTC. The encoded protein is CAISGGGDPYNEQFF.

This clonotype was counted many times. Here the CDR3 DNA reads TGTGCCAGCGGGCTAGCACGGAAAAAGACCCAGTACTTC. Translating gives CASGLARKKTQYF. The J gene is TRBJ2-5, the V gene TRBV27; D might be TRBD2 (5 bases). The CDR3 is 13 amino acids. V lost 8 bases and J 6 bases, leaving 16 bases between the germline ends. Per germline, CDR1 MNHEY and CDR2 SMNVEV (reference sequence).

This clonotype has a handful of counts. J is TRBJ2-1 and V is TRBV6-5; D ambiguous. The V gene's germline CDR1 is MNHEY and CDR2 SVGAGI. The CDR3 is 15 residues long. The CDR3 DNA follows: TGTGCTACCCGGAACGGGCGGCATACCTACAATGAGCAGTTCTTC. Its translation: CATRNGRHTYNEQFF.

The V and J genes are TRBV28 and TRBJ2-4, with D possibly matching TRBD2 (7 bases). The length of the CDR3 is 13 residues. V shed 6 bases and J shed 7 bases, with 13 bases lying between them. Germline V gene lookup returns CDR1 MDHEN and CDR2 SYDVKM. The CDR3 DNA reads as TGTGCCAGCAGCGACGGGGGGCTTAACATTCAGTACTTC. Translated, it gives CASSDGGLNIQYF.

A word on this clonotype: A clone one base away is much larger, so this may be a read error. The chain is built from TRBV7-2 and TRBJ1-2, with D hard to call. The CDR3 extends over 13 amino acids. CDR1 is SGHTA, CDR2 FQGNSA, per germline. In nucleotides, the CDR3 is TGTGCCAGCAGCTTAGAGCGGAACTATGGCCACACCTTC. Its protein product is CASSLERNYGHTF.

This clonotype came up many times. One end of the junction does not line up with germline, which may come from a read error. The chain is built from TRBV5-1 and TRBJ2-7, with 8 bases lining up with TRBD2. Germline V gene lookup returns CDR1 SGHRS and CDR2 YFSETQ. The CDR3 loop spans 15 amino acids. CDR3 loop: CASSLTSGGDYEQYF. For the CDR3, the DNA is TGTGCCAGCAGCTTAACTAGCGGCGGGGACTACGAGCAGTACTTC.

The table lists this clonotype with many counts. The rearrangement joins TRBV7-9 to TRBJ2-1, with 7 bases that match TRBD2. Per the germline V gene, CDR1 is SEHNR and CDR2 is FQNEAQ (reference sequence). Losses at the gene ends were 4 bases for V and 10 bases for J; bases not matched to a gene: 4. The CDR3 has 12 amino acids. The CDR3 region has the DNA TGTGCCAGCAGCTCCAGGGAGGGGGAGCAGTTCTTC. Translation: CASSSREGEQFF.

In its sample, this clonotype was seen a few times. The chain employs TRBV20-1 and TRBJ1-4; TRBD1 is a possible D gene (5 bases). CDR1 DFQATT and CDR2 SNEGSKA come from the germline V gene (reference sequence). Between the trimmed V and J ends, which lost 3 bases and 7 bases, there was a span of 15 bases. The CDR3 contains 14 residues. The CDR3, as DNA: TGCAGTGCTAGGCCCAGGCAGGGAGGTGAAAAACTGTTTTTT. It translates to CSARPRQGGEKLFF.

The count of this clonotype is one. The germline gene is not matched at one end of the junction; a read error may be the cause. The gene calls are TRBV29-1 and TRBJ2-3, with D tentatively TRBD2 (5 bases). Germline V gene sequence: CDR1 SQVTM, CDR2 ANQGSEA. This CDR3 region has 14 residues. The CDR3 protein is CSPRRQINTDTRYF. CDR3 nucleotide sequence: TGCAGCCCCCGGAGGCAAATCAACACAGATACGCGGTATTTT.

This rearrangement joins TRBV7-2 to TRBJ2-7; 7 bases fit TRBD2. In germline, CDR1 is SGHTA, CDR2 FQGNSA. CDR3 length equals 14 residues. After removal of 7 bases from V and 3 bases from J, the junction contained 9 bases not matched to a gene. The CDR3 sequence is CASTFSPSGYEQYF. The CDR3 DNA sequence: TGTGCCAGCACCTTTAGTCCTAGCGGCTACGAGCAGTACTTC.

This clonotype occurred many times. V and J are TRBV7-9 and TRBJ2-7; a possible D gene is TRBD1 (6 bases). The CDR3 loop spans 14 amino acids. Germline V gene lookup returns CDR1 SEHNR and CDR2 FQNEAQ (reference sequence). The V and J ends lost 5 bases and 2 bases respectively, with 13 bases between them. DNA for the CDR3: TGTGCCAGCAGCCCCAGGGACAAGCCCTACGAGCAGTACTTC. It codes for CASSPRDKPYEQYF.

The chain employs TRBV4-3 and TRBJ1-1, with TRBD1 identical over 9 bases. V lost 2 bases and J lost 6; bases outside the gene matches: 13. CDR1 and CDR2 from the germline V gene are LGHNA and YSLEER. The CDR3 is 17 amino acids. CDR3 residues: CASSQNLPGQGIAEAFF. The CDR3 DNA is TGCGCCAGCAGCCAAAACCTTCCGGGACAGGGTATAGCTGAAGCTTTCTTT.

The chain uses TRBV12-3 or TRBV12-4 and TRBJ2-3; 10 nucleotides agree with TRBD2. The CDR3 has 16 residues. The V gene end was trimmed by 2 bases and the J gene end by 4 bases; junction bases not matched to a gene: 6. CDR3 amino acids: CASSLYLAGVPDTQYF. CDR3 in DNA: TGTGCCAGCAGTTTATACCTAGCGGGAGTTCCAGATACGCAGTATTTT.

Comment on this clonotype: With a much larger clone just one base away, this may be a read error. The V call is TRBV7-2, the J call TRBJ2-1; 16 bases are shared with TRBD2. CDR3 size: 17 residues. V shed 5 bases, J shed 4 bases, and the junction held 5 bases outside the gene matches. Germline values: CDR1 SGHTA, CDR2 FQGNSA. The CDR3 loop is CASSLGTSGGAYNEQFF. The CDR3 nucleotides read TGTGCCAGCAGCCTCGGGACTAGCGGGGGGGCTTACAATGAGCAGTTCTTC.

This sequence joins TRBV7-6 and TRBJ2-1; D might be TRBD1 (5 bases). Looked up from germline, CDR1 is SGHVS and CDR2 is FNYEAQ. Trimming shortened V by 0 bases and J by 10 bases, and 19 bases separated the two germline ends. This CDR3 comprises 16 residues. The CDR3 sequence is CASSLAIGRNHREQFF. As DNA, the CDR3 is TGTGCCAGCAGCTTAGCGATAGGGCGGAATCACAGGGAGCAGTTCTTC.

This clonotype was seen at least ten times. This chain links TRBV6-6 with TRBJ1-6, with D maybe TRBD1 (6 bases). The CDR3 spans 13 residues. V lost 6 bases and J 4 bases, leaving 7 bases between the germline ends. Germline V gene data show CDR1 as MNHNY and CDR2 as SVGAGI (reference sequence). DNA of the CDR3: TGTGCCAGCAGGGACAGTTATAATTCACCCCTCCACTTT. Translated: CASRDSYNSPLHF.

For this clonotype: A read error may account for a junction end that differs from germline. The CDR3 DNA follows: TGTGCCAGCAACCAAGAGGGACTAGCGGGGGGTGTCGAGCAGTACTTC. Translating it yields CASNQEGLAGGVEQYF. V usage is TRBV4-2 and J usage is TRBJ2-7, with 15 bases identical to TRBD2. CDR3 length: 16 amino acids. Germline lookup yields CDR1 LGHNA and CDR2 YNFKEQ.

Worth noting for this clonotype: A read error likely explains this, since a far larger clone differs by one base. The rearrangement joins TRBV7-2 to TRBJ2-7; possibly TRBD2 for D (5 bases). This CDR3 is built from 12 residues. The V gene's germline CDR1 is SGHTA and CDR2 FQGNSA. The CDR3 sequence is CASSLSDYGQYF. Written as DNA, the CDR3 is TGTGCCAGCAGCTTATCTGACTACGGGCAGTACTTC.

This chain uses TRBV7-8 with TRBJ1-2; 9 bases are shared with TRBD1. This CDR3 region has 14 residues. CDR1 is SGHVS, CDR2 FQNEAQ, per germline. J lost 6 bases, V lost 1 base, and 3 bases had no gene match. The CDR3, as DNA: TGTGCCAGCAGCTTAGAAGGACAGGGGAATGGCTACACCTTC. Encoded protein: CASSLEGQGNGYTF. The full variable domain, rest sourced from reference TRBV7-8 and TRBJ1-2, is GAGVSQSPRYKVAKRGQDVALRCDPISGHVSLFWYQQALGQGPEFLTYFQNEAQLDKSGLPSDRFFAERPEGSVSTLKIQRTQQEDSAVYLCASSLEGQGNGYTFGSGTRLTVV.

To note about this clonotype: This may stem from a read error, because a much larger clone lies one nucleotide away. This sequence joins TRBV20-1 and TRBJ2-7; no reliable D call. The CDR3 consists of 14 residues. The V end lost 6 bases, the J end lost 12 bases, and 27 bases lay between the germline ends. CDR1 and CDR2 from the germline V gene are DFQATT and SNEGSKA (reference sequence). CDR3 region: CSAPPAKTWNIRYF. The CDR3 DNA reads as TGCAGTGCCCCACCAGCGAAAACATGGAACATTCGGTACTTC.